One sample yielded the 3 T cell receptor beta chains listed below, sequenced in a study of siplizumab effects on memory and regulatory T cells. Measured with immunoSEQ multiplex PCR; TCRdb has only the in-frame clones, and not every one. The repertoire consists of about 100,000 clones, with about nine tenths occurring once and the leading ten covering more than 10%. Sequenced sample: non-Treg CD4+ T cells sorted from blood. These receptors came from a human donor in good health.

The chain combines TRBV30 with TRBJ2-7; 8 bases map to TRBD2. Unmatched junction bases numbered 10, after V lost 3 bases and J lost 6 bases. Germline V gives CDR1 GTSNPN, CDR2 SVGIG (reference sequence). This CDR3 region has 14 residues. CDR3 region: CAWRVYGREVEQYF. The CDR3, as DNA: TGTGCCTGGAGAGTTTATGGGCGGGAGGTCGAGCAGTACTTC.

This chain joins TRBV11-3 and TRBJ1-2; D may be TRBD1 (5 bases). The germline V gene encodes CDR1 SGHNT and CDR2 YENEEA. This CDR3 is built from 15 residues. Trimming took 5 bases from V and 3 from J, leaving 16 bases between them. CDR3 region: CASSPGTVPYYGYTF. CDR3 bases: TGTGCCAGCAGCCCCGGGACCGTTCCCTACTATGGCTACACCTTC.

The V gene is TRBV28, the J gene TRBJ1-1; unclear D gene. Germline V gene data show CDR1 as MDHEN and CDR2 as SYDVKM. The V gene lost 4 bases and the J gene lost 4 bases, with 10 bases spanning the gap. CDR3 length equals 13 residues. The CDR3, as DNA: TGTGCCAGCAGTTCCTTTCGGGGCACTGAAGCTTTCTTT. Amino acids: CASSSFRGTEAFF. Using reference TRBV28 and TRBJ1-1 for the parts outside the CDR3, the full variable domain is DVKVTQSSRYLVKRTGEKVFLECVQDMDHENMFWYRQDPGLGLRLIYFSYDVKMKEKGDIPEGYSVSREKKERFSLILESASTNQTSMYLCASSSFRGTEAFFGQGTRLTVV.